The 31 T cell receptor beta chains below come from one sample, sequenced in a study of OX40 agonist ivuxolimab in advanced cancers. TCRdb keeps only in-frame clones here, not all; method: immunoSEQ multiplex PCR. The sample yields tens of thousands of clones, 80% to 95% seen once. This material consisted of CD4+ or CD8+ T cells sorted from blood, taken in a trial of the OX40 agonist ivuxolimab. The source of these receptors is an adult with an advanced solid tumor such as melanoma, head and neck, liver or kidney cancer.

V gene TRBV5-4 combines with J gene TRBJ2-7; 13 bases line up with TRBD2. J was trimmed by 3 bases and V by 4 bases; bases with no gene match: 7. The CDR3 totals 16 residues. Germline-derived CDR1 and CDR2 are SGHNT and YYREEE (reference sequence). The CDR3 loop reads CASSDGLAGAHYEQYF. The CDR3 DNA is TGTGCCAGCAGCGACGGACTAGCGGGGGCCCACTACGAGCAGTACTTC.

J is TRBJ2-1 and V is TRBV28; TRBD2 matches 9 bases. From germline, CDR1 is MDHEN and CDR2 SYDVKM. The CDR3 has 17 amino acids. J was trimmed by 0 bases and V by 2 bases; bases with no gene match: 5. This CDR3 reads CASSLPLSGSSYNEQFF. The CDR3 DNA follows: TGTGCCAGCAGTTTACCCCTTAGCGGGAGCTCCTACAATGAGCAGTTCTTC.

In this sample, this clone turned up once. This chain links TRBV13 with TRBJ1-2; D perhaps matches TRBD1 (5 bases). V lost 1 base and J lost 4, with 7 bases in between. Germline V gene sequence: CDR1 PRHDT, CDR2 FYEKMQ (reference sequence). The CDR3 runs to 13 residues. CDR3 residues: CASSLAGLYGYTF. The CDR3 DNA sequence: TGTGCCAGCAGCTTAGCAGGGCTCTATGGCTACACCTTC.

The chain couples TRBV6-6 to TRBJ1-3; unclear D gene. Germline V gene sequence: CDR1 MNHNY, CDR2 SVGAGI (reference sequence). This CDR3 comprises 14 residues. Trimming pared 2 bases from V and 4 bases from J, leaving 9 bases between. In DNA form, the CDR3 reads TGTGCCAGCAGTTACGAGGGTGGGGGAAACACCATATATTTT. As protein: CASSYEGGGNTIYF.

The chain links TRBV5-6 to TRBJ1-1; D is undetermined. The germline V and J ends were trimmed by 4 bases and 8 bases, with 12 bases remaining between them. The CDR3 is 12 residues long. Per the germline V gene, CDR1 is SGHDT and CDR2 is YYEEEE. The CDR3 bases are TGTGCCAGCAGCCCGAGAGGCCTCGAAGCTTTCTTT. This codes for CASSPRGLEAFF. The whole variable domain, remainder taken from reference TRBV5-6 and TRBJ1-1, is DAGVTQSPTHLIKTRGQQVTLRCSPKSGHDTVSWYQQALGQGPQFIFQYYEEEERQRGNFPDRFSGHQFPNYSSELNVNALLLGDSALYLCASSPRGLEAFFGQGTRLTVV.

This rearrangement joins TRBV27 to TRBJ1-2, with 7 bases that match TRBD1. V gave up 5 bases and J gave up 1 base; unmatched junction bases: 7. Germline loops: CDR1 MNHEY, CDR2 SMNVEV (reference sequence). CDR3 length: 15 residues. This CDR3 reads CASSPGTDHNYGYTF. The CDR3 nucleotides read TGTGCCAGCAGTCCGGGGACAGATCATAACTATGGCTACACCTTC.

Only one count was recorded for this clone. The chain is built from TRBV7-6 and TRBJ2-7; 7 nucleotides match TRBD1. V shed 1 base, J shed 6 bases, and the junction held 9 bases outside the gene matches. The CDR3 sequence is 15 residues long. Per germline, CDR1 SGHVS and CDR2 FNYEAQ. This chain's CDR3 is CASSLVRQGLGEQYF. The CDR3 bases are TGTGCCAGCAGCTTAGTCCGACAGGGTTTAGGCGAGCAGTACTTC.

CDR3 loop: CASSLGPTEAFF. Written as DNA, the CDR3 is TGTGCCAGCAGCTTAGGGCCCACTGAAGCTTTCTTT. This chain uses TRBV7-3 with TRBJ1-1; D call uncertain. This CDR3 comprises 12 residues. CDR1 is SGHTA and CDR2 is FQGTGA in the germline V gene. V lost 2 bases and J lost 4, with 5 bases in between.

The chain has TRBV4-1 and TRBJ1-2; tentatively, D is TRBD1 (5 bases). Trimming cost V 4 bases and J 4 bases, with 13 bases left between them. CDR3 length: 14 residues. CDR1 and CDR2 from the germline V gene are MGHRA and YSYEKL. This CDR3 is CASSPPGTAYGYTF. As DNA, the CDR3 is TGCGCCAGCAGCCCGCCCGGGACGGCCTATGGCTACACCTTC.

V usage is TRBV6-5 and J usage is TRBJ2-1; 7 positions agree with TRBD2. J gave up 3 bases and V 6 bases, and 8 bases lay outside the gene matches. The CDR3 length is 15 residues. The germline gives CDR1 MNHEY, CDR2 SVGAGI. The CDR3 DNA is TGTGCCAGCAGCCTGAGCGGGGACTACTACAATGAGCAGTTCTTC. Translating gives CASSLSGDYYNEQFF.

This chain connects TRBV11-2 to TRBJ2-2; unclear D gene. Per the germline V gene, CDR1 is SGHAT and CDR2 is FQNNGV. V lost 5 bases and J 3 bases, leaving 4 bases between the germline ends. This CDR3 spans 12 amino acids. CDR3 sequence: CASSPDTGELFF. DNA for the CDR3: TGTGCCAGCAGCCCAGACACCGGGGAGCTGTTTTTT.

This rearrangement joins TRBV9 to TRBJ2-3, with D unresolved. This CDR3 has 11 residues. The germline CDR1 and CDR2 sequences are SGDLS and YYNGEE. The V end lost 3 bases, the J end lost 4 bases, and 3 bases lay between the germline ends. The CDR3 DNA follows: TGTGCCAGCAGCGGAGCAGATACGCAGTATTTT. This gives the protein CASSGADTQYF.

The chain links TRBV7-9 to TRBJ2-1; TRBD2 is a possible D gene (6 bases). The germline CDR1 and CDR2 sequences are SEHNR and FQNEAQ (reference sequence). The CDR3 covers 17 residues. V was cut by 3 bases and J by 4 bases, with 19 bases left in between. CDR3 in amino acids: CASSFVVIASEYNEQFF. CDR3 in DNA: TGTGCCAGCAGCTTCGTGGTCATCGCTAGCGAATACAATGAGCAGTTCTTC.

Concerning this clone: This CDR3 is also generated by other DNA sequences in the sample. The V gene is TRBV27, the J gene TRBJ1-1; tentative D call: TRBD1 (5 bases). The germline gives CDR1 MNHEY, CDR2 SMNVEV (reference sequence). The CDR3 is 13 residues long. V lost 3 bases and J lost 1, with 6 bases in between. The CDR3 DNA follows: TGTGCCAGCAGTTTTGGGGGGAACACTGAAGCTTTCTTT. Its protein is CASSFGGNTEAFF.

The V call is TRBV6-5, the J call TRBJ2-3, with D possibly TRBD1 on 6 matching bases. V shed 5 bases and J shed 6 bases, with 9 bases lying between them. Germline-derived CDR1 and CDR2 are MNHEY and SVGAGI. This CDR3 has 12 amino acids. The CDR3 nucleotides read TGTGCCAGCAGTAACACAGGGGATACGCAGTATTTT. Residues: CASSNTGDTQYF.

This CDR3 reads CASSEPGQGENEQFF. The CDR3 coding sequence is TGTGCCAGCAGTGAGCCTGGACAGGGCGAAAATGAGCAGTTCTTC. The chain recombines TRBV2 with TRBJ2-1, with 8 bases matching TRBD1. The junction had 8 bases not matched to a gene; V was cut back by 3 bases and J by 7 bases. Germline V lookup: CDR1 SNHLY, CDR2 FYNNEI. The CDR3 runs to 15 residues. Full variable domain (remainder filled in from reference TRBV2 and TRBJ2-1): EPEVTQTPSHQVTQMGQEVILRCVPISNHLYFYWYRQILGQKVEFLVSFYNNEISEKSEIFDDQFSVERPDGSNFTLKIRSTKLEDSAMYFCASSEPGQGENEQFFGPGTRLTVL.

CDR3: CASSEYRGLNQPQHF. CDR3 coding DNA: TGTGCCAGCAGTGAATATAGGGGCCTGAATCAGCCCCAGCATTTT. The rearrangement joins TRBV6-1 to TRBJ1-5; D is possibly TRBD1 (5 bases). Germline V CDR1 and CDR2: MNHNS, SASEGT. The V gene lost 2 bases and the J gene lost 4 bases, with 12 bases spanning the gap. The CDR3 consists of 15 residues.

This chain connects TRBV6-6 to TRBJ2-1; 7 bases are shared with TRBD2. V shed 6 bases and J 4 bases; nucleotides not matched to a gene: 12. The CDR3 runs 16 residues. Germline CDR1 MNHNY, CDR2 SVGAGI (reference sequence). CDR3 in DNA: TGTGCCAGCAGCCACGGGACTACCGGGAATTACAATGAGCAGTTCTTC. Translated, it gives CASSHGTTGNYNEQFF.

The chain recombines TRBV6-5 with TRBJ2-7, with TRBD1 matching 7 bases. The V and J ends lost 2 bases and 4 bases, in that order; junction bases with no gene match: 8. Germline V gives CDR1 MNHEY, CDR2 SVGAGI. This CDR3 contains 15 residues. The chain's CDR3 is CASSYLGTEAYEQYF. Here the CDR3 DNA reads TGTGCCAGCAGTTACCTCGGGACAGAGGCGTACGAGCAGTACTTC.

The gene calls are TRBV29-1 and TRBJ1-4; D remains unclear. Germline CDR1 reads SQVTM; CDR2 reads ANQGSEA. This CDR3 spans 13 amino acids. V lost 7 bases, J lost 8 bases, and 17 bases lay in between. The CDR3 region has the DNA TGCAGCGCGACAAAGGAAAATGAGGAAAAACTGTTTTTT. It codes for CSATKENEEKLFF.

The genes are TRBV27 and TRBJ2-7, with 9 bases fitting TRBD2. The J segment lost 4 bases and the V segment lost 3 bases, leaving 7 bases of the junction unmatched. Germline loops: CDR1 MNHEY, CDR2 SMNVEV (reference sequence). This CDR3 is built from 15 residues. CDR3 amino acids: CASSLGGGGAYEQYF. In nucleotides, the CDR3 is TGTGCCAGCAGTTTGGGGGGCGGGGGGGCGTACGAGCAGTACTTC.

The chain couples TRBV7-2 to TRBJ2-3; 14 bases match TRBD2. J was trimmed by 4 bases and V by 5 bases; bases with no gene match: 8. Germline lookup yields CDR1 SGHTA and CDR2 FQGNSA. The CDR3 has 17 residues. The CDR3: CASSPTSGGAWPDTQYF. DNA of the CDR3: TGTGCCAGCAGCCCGACTAGCGGGGGGGCGTGGCCAGATACGCAGTATTTT.

The chain couples TRBV10-3 to TRBJ2-3; D may be TRBD2 (5 bases). The CDR3 is 11 residues long. From germline, CDR1 is ENHRY and CDR2 SYGVKD. The V end lost 6 bases, the J end lost 7 bases, and 8 bases lay between the germline ends. The DNA for the CDR3 is TGTGCCATCAGGGGAGAACATACGCAGTATTTT. Translating it yields CAIRGEHTQYF.

The CDR3 DNA reads as TGTGCCAGCAGCTTGGTTAGCGGGAGCACAGATACGCAGTATTTT. Its translation: CASSLVSGSTDTQYF. The chain combines TRBV5-6 with TRBJ2-3; 7 bases are a match to TRBD2. The germline gives CDR1 SGHDT, CDR2 YYEEEE. The length of the CDR3 is 15 residues. V shed 0 bases, J shed 0 bases, and the junction held 1 base outside the gene matches.

The chain uses TRBV6-4 and TRBJ2-1, with TRBD1 identical over 8 bases. The trim removed 0 bases at V and 5 bases at J, leaving 6 bases unmatched. Germline CDR1 and CDR2: MRHNA and SNTAGT. The CDR3 loop spans 16 amino acids. The chain's CDR3 is CASSDSAGQGNNEQFF. The CDR3, as DNA: TGTGCCAGCAGTGACTCAGCAGGACAGGGCAACAATGAGCAGTTCTTC.

The CDR3 DNA sequence: TGTGCCAGCAGTTATGATCAGGGAGCCTATGGCTACACCTTC. Its translation: CASSYDQGAYGYTF. The genes are TRBV6-6 and TRBJ1-2; TRBD1 is a possible D gene (5 bases). Trimming pared 3 bases from V and 4 bases from J, leaving 12 bases between. The length of the CDR3 is 14 residues. The germline gives CDR1 MNHNY, CDR2 SVGAGI (reference sequence).

The chain carries TRBV7-6 and TRBJ2-5, with D perhaps being TRBD1 or TRBD2 (5 bases each). The CDR3 is 16 amino acids. CDR1 SGHVS and CDR2 FNYEAQ come from the germline V gene. The germline V and J ends were trimmed by 3 bases and 3 bases, with 17 bases remaining between them. In DNA, the CDR3 is TGTGCCAGCAGCTTGCGATCCCGGGGCAGTGAAGAGACCCAGTACTTC. Its protein product is CASSLRSRGSEETQYF. Drawing the rest from reference TRBV7-6 and TRBJ2-5, the complete variable domain is GAGVSQSPRYKVTKRGQDVALRCDPISGHVSLYWYRQALGQGPEFLTYFNYEAQQDKSGLPNDRFSAERPEGSISTLTIQRTEQRDSAMYRCASSLRSRGSEETQYFGPGTRLLVL.

This chain uses TRBV15 with TRBJ2-2; 7 nucleotides match TRBD2. V was pared by 3 bases and J by 1 base, with 5 bases of the junction left unmatched. The CDR3 contains 16 residues. In germline, CDR1 is LNHNV, CDR2 YYDKDF (reference sequence). CDR3 in DNA: TGTGCCACCAGCAGGAGGGACTACCTGAACACCGGGGAGCTGTTTTTT. Protein product: CATSRRDYLNTGELFF.

The V and J genes are TRBV11-3 and TRBJ2-7, with D hard to call. CDR3 size: 14 residues. CDR1 SGHNT and CDR2 YENEEA come from the germline V gene. The ends were cut back, 3 bases at V and 4 bases at J, with 13 bases in the middle. The CDR3 nucleotides read TGTGCCAGCAGCTTCTTATCTTCCGGATACGAGCAGTACTTC. Its protein is CASSFLSSGYEQYF.

In DNA, the CDR3 is TGTGCCAGCAGCTTAGCTGTGGGAGAAGGGTACGAGCAGTACTTC. Translated, it gives CASSLAVGEGYEQYF. The V gene is TRBV7-8, the J gene TRBJ2-7; a possible D gene is TRBD2 (5 bases). Trimming took off 0 bases at V and 4 bases at J, with 13 bases between the two ends. The CDR3 sequence is 15 residues long. Germline-derived CDR1 and CDR2 are SGHVS and FQNEAQ.

This clone has a handful of counts. Other DNA sequences from this sample encode an identical CDR3 as well. The gene calls are TRBV6-5 and TRBJ2-5; TRBD2 might be the D (5 bases). Germline V CDR1 and CDR2: MNHEY, SVGAGI. V was pared by 2 bases and J by 5 bases, with 9 bases between. This CDR3 is 13 amino acids long. CDR3 loop: CASSYAGWETQYF. The CDR3 DNA follows: TGTGCCAGCAGTTACGCGGGCTGGGAGACCCAGTACTTC.